This T cell receptor (beta chain) was profiled in a study of T-cell memory formation after mild COVID-19. The overall study: The two donors had largely donor-specific TCR clusters.

5'RACE primed at constant segments yielded TCR alpha and TCR beta cDNA libraries bearing sample barcodes and UMIs. Using its own MiXCR run on the 5' RACE reads, TCRdb lists one record per CDR3 protein. This sample has some 97,000 distinct CDR3 sequences, with 11% found just once. Study results and caveats: Shrinking CD4+ clones were chiefly CM and EM; CD8+ ones were chiefly EMRA.

Ten or more counts support this clonotype. Its antigen remains unidentified. Sequencing input: PBMCs or a T cell subset sorted from them (not recorded which). The origin of this receptor is a man aged 18 to 30 who had mild COVID-19 (a few samples of this study predate the infection). Cell type and time point are not known.

CDR3 residues: CASSLEVWETQYF. The CDR3 nucleotides are TGTGCCAGCAGTTTAGAGGTGTGGGAGACCCAGTACTTC. This chain uses TRBV12-3 or TRBV12-4 with TRBJ2-5; the D is unclear. Between the trimmed V and J ends, which lost 1 base and 5 bases, there was a span of 8 bases. CDR3 size: 13 residues.